Reported below is one T cell receptor (beta chain). These data belong to a study of blood T cell repertoires in COVID-19. Profiling relied on immunoSEQ multiplex PCR, and the TCRdb table lists in-frame clones only, not all of them. This sample has around 400,000 clones, with more than 70% found just once. V trimming: 6 bases; J trimming: 5 bases; junction bases outside the gene matches: 5. The germline V gene has CDR1 MDHEN and CDR2 SYDVKM. The CDR3 sequence is 13 residues long. The rearrangement uses TRBV28 and TRBJ1-2, with TRBD1 identical over 8 bases. The TCR comes from a woman in her twenties or thirties with COVID-19, enrolled during active disease. Sequencing was carried out using peripheral blood. CDR3 bases: TGTGCCAGCAGCCAGGGGGCAGGGTATGGCTACACCTTC. It yields the protein CASSQGAGYGYTF.